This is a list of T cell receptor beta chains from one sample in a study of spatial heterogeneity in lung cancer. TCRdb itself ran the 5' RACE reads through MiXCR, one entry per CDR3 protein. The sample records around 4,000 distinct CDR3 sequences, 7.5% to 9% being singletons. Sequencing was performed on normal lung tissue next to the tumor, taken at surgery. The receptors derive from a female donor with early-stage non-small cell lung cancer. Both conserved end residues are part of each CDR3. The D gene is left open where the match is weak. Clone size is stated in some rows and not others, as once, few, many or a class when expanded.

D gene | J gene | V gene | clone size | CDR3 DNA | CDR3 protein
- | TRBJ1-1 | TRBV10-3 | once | TGTGCCATCAGATCGGGACCGAGGGACACTGAAGCTTTCTTT | CAIRSGPRDTEAFF
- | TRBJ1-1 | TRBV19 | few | TGTGCCAGTAACCACGACGGTGAAGCTTTCTTT | CASNHDGEAFF
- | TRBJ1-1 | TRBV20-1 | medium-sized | TGCAGTGCCAGGGGCCCTAACACTGAAGCTTTCTTT | CSARGPNTEAFF
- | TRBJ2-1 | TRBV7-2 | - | TGTGCCAGCAGCCCCCGGTTAGCGGACGGCAATGAGCAGTTCTTC | CASSPRLADGNEQFF
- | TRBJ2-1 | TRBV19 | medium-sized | TGTGCCAGTAGTATTCTCGGAGGCGTCCCCTACAATGAGCAGTTCTTC | CASSILGGVPYNEQFF
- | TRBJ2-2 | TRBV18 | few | TGTGCCAGCTCACCACCGAGGGGAGTACTATCCGGGGAGCTGTTTTTT | CASSPPRGVLSGELFF
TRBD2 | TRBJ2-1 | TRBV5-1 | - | TGCGCCAGCAGCTCGGGGGGTGACAATGAGCAGTTCTTC | CASSSGGDNEQFF
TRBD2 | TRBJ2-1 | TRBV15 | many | TGTGCCACCAGCAGAGACCTAGCGGGAGGTCCCTCCGGATGGGGCTACAATGAGCAGTTCTTC | CATSRDLAGGPSGWGYNEQFF
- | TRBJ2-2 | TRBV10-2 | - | TGCGCCAGCAGTGAGAACCAAGGGGACACCGGGGAGCTGTTTTTT | CASSENQGDTGELFF
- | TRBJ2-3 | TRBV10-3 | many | TGTGCCATCTCGACAGGCTCTAGCACAGATACGCAGTATTTT | CAISTGSSTDTQYF
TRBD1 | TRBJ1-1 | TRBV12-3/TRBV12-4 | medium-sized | TGTGCCAGCGGAACAGGGGGGGCCACTGAAGCTTTCTTT | CASGTGGATEAFF
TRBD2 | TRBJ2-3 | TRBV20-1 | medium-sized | TGCAGTGCTAAGTTGGCGGGAGGGCCAGATACGCAGTATTTT | CSAKLAGGPDTQYF
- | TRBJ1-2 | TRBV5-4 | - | TGTGCCAGCAGCCGCCCTGGGGCTGGCTACACCTTC | CASSRPGAGYTF
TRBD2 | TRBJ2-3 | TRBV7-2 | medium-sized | TGTGCCAGCACCCTTCCCAAGCGGGGGACCACAGATACGCAGTATTTT | CASTLPKRGTTDTQYF
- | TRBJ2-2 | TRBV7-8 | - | TGTGCCAGCAGCCACTCAGGGACCGCGAACACCGGGGAGCTGTTTTTT | CASSHSGTANTGELFF
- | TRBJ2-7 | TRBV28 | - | TGTGCCAGCAGGACCGGCGGGACCGACGAGCAGTACTTC | CASRTGGTDEQYF
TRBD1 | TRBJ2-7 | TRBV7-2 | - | TGTGTCAGCAGCGTAGGACAGGGGGTACTTGAGCAGTACTTC | CVSSVGQGVLEQYF
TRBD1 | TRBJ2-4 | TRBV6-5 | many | TGTGCCAGCAGTTCGGACAGGCCCCTAGCCAAAAACATTCAGTACTTC | CASSSDRPLAKNIQYF
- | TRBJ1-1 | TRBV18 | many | TGTGCCAGCTCACCATGGGCAGGGGAAACTGAAGCTTTCTTT | CASSPWAGETEAFF
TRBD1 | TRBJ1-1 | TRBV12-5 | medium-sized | TGTGCTAGTGGTTTGGGACAGGGGGATGCCACTGAAGCTTTCTTT | CASGLGQGDATEAFF
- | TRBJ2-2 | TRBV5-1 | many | TGCGCCAGCAGCTTGGTGGTTAGCGGCACCGGGGAGCTGTTTTTT | CASSLVVSGTGELFF
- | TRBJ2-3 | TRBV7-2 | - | TGTGCCAGCAGCTTAGGGCCGCCGGGAGATACGCAGTATTTT | CASSLGPPGDTQYF
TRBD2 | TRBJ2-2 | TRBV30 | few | TGTGCCTGGAGGGCTAGCGGGAGGAGGGCCGGGGAGCTGTTTTTT | CAWRASGRRAGELFF
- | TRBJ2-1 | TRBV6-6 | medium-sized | TGTGCCAGCAGGCCCGACTGGGGACAAGGACCAAATGAGCAGTTCTTC | CASRPDWGQGPNEQFF
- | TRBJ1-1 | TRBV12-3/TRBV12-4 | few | TGTGCCAGCAGCCCTTACGGCCCGATGCGTGAAGCTTTCTTT | CASSPYGPMREAFF
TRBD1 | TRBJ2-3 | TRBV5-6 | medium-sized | TGTGCCAGCAGCTCCCCGACAGGGATAATCTCAGATACGCAGTATTTT | CASSSPTGIISDTQYF
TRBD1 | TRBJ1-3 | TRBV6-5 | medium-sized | TGTGCCAGCAGCAGAGGGACAGGTCGCTCTGGAAACACCATATATTTT | CASSRGTGRSGNTIYF
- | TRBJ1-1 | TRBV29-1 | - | TGCAGCGGCCAGCCATCCAACACTGAAGCTTTCTTT | CSGQPSNTEAFF
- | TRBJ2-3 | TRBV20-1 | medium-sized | TGCAGTGCTAGTGGGAGTTCCCCAGATACGCAGTATTTT | CSASGSSPDTQYF
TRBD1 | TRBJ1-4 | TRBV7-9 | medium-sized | TGTGCCAGCAGCTTACAGGGGGCGCATGGTGAAAAACTGTTTTTT | CASSLQGAHGEKLFF
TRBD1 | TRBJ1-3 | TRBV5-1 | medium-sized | TGCGCCAGCAGCACCTCCGGGACAGAAGGAAACACCATATATTTT | CASSTSGTEGNTIYF
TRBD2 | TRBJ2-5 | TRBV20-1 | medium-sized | TGCAGTGCTCTCGTAACACTAGCGGGACGAGAGACCCAGTACTTC | CSALVTLAGRETQYF
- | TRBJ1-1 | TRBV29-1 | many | TGCAGCGTTTCCGAACAGGGTTGGACTGAAGCTTTCTTT | CSVSEQGWTEAFF
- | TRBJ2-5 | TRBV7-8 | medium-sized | TGTGCCAGCAGCCCCGATGGGGGACCTCAAGAGACCCAGTACTTC | CASSPDGGPQETQYF
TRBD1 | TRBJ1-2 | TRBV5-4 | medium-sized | TGTGCCAGCAGGCCGCTGACAGGGTCTTTTGGCTACACCTTC | CASRPLTGSFGYTF
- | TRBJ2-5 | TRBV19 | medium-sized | TGTGCCAGTACCGGGACGGATCAAGAGACCCAGTACTTC | CASTGTDQETQYF
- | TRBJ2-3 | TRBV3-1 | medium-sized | TGTGCCAGCAGCCAACATCAGGGTAGCACAGATACGCAGTATTTT | CASSQHQGSTDTQYF
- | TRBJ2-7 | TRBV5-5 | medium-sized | TGTGCCAGCAGCATGACCTACGAGCAGTACTTC | CASSMTYEQYF
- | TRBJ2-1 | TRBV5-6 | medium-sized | TGTGCCAGCAGCTTGACCCGAGGACCAGGGGAGTACAATGAGCAGTTCTTC | CASSLTRGPGEYNEQFF
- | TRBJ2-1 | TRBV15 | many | TGTGCCACCAGCAGAGAGGGACAGGGGTCTAGCGGGAGCTATGAGCAGTTCTTC | CATSREGQGSSGSYEQFF
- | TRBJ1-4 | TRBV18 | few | TGTGCCAGCTCACCAACCTCAGGGAGTGGTAATGAAAAACTGTTTTTT | CASSPTSGSGNEKLFF
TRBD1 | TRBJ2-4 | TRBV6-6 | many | TGTGCCAGCAGGTCCGGGACAGGGGGAAACATTCAGTACTTC | CASRSGTGGNIQYF
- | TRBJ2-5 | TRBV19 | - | TGTGCCAGTAGTACCACGGGGGACGCGGAGACCCAGTACTTC | CASSTTGDAETQYF
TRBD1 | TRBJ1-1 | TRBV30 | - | TGTGCCTGGAGTAGACAGGGGAACACTGAAGCTTTCTTT | CAWSRQGNTEAFF
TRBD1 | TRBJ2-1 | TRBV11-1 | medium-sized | TGTGCCAGCAGCTTGGACAGGGACAATGAGCAGTTCTTC | CASSLDRDNEQFF
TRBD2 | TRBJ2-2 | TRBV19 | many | TGTGCCAGTAGTATGACTAGCGGATCCACCGGGGAGCTGTTTTTT | CASSMTSGSTGELFF
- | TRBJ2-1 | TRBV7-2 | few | TGTGCCAGCAGCTTAATGGCTCACGATTCGGGCAATGAGCAGTTCTTC | CASSLMAHDSGNEQFF
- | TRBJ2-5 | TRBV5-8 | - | TGTGCCACGGTCAGGGAGCGGCTCCAAGAGACCCAGTACTTC | CATVRERLQETQYF
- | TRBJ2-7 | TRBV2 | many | TGTGCCAGCAGGGACCCCGGGACACAGCGAGAGCAGTACTTC | CASRDPGTQREQYF
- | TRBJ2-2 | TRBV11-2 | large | TGTGCCAGCAGCTTAGGCCTAGCCCCCGGGGAGCTGTTTTTT | CASSLGLAPGELFF
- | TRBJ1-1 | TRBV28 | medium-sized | TGTGCCAGCAGTATGGAGGTCACTGAAGCTTTCTTT | CASSMEVTEAFF
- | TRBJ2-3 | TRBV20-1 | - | TGCAGTGCCAGACAGGAACAGGGTAGAGGTACAGATACGCAGTATTTT | CSARQEQGRGTDTQYF